This TCR beta chain comes out of a study of T cell responses to AZD1222 COVID-19 vaccine. Per the germline V gene, CDR1 is SGHNT and CDR2 is YYREEE (reference sequence). This CDR3 is built from 13 residues. V was shortened by 1 base and J by 11 bases, with 10 bases between the two germline ends. Broader study findings: Spike as a whole was targeted by vaccine-associated CD4 TCRs, dominant at 160-218 and 743-854.

About this clone: What it binds is not known.

Sequenced by immunoSEQ multiplex PCR; TCRdb stores in-frame clones only, minus some. Counted here are 110,000 to 150,000 clones, approximately 90% occurring once; the ten biggest clones make up 3.4%. Sequencing used peripheral blood, obtained on day 0 of AZD1222 vaccination. The chain uses TRBV5-4 and TRBJ1-6, with no clear D. The TCR was taken from an adult in good health. The CDR3 sequence is CASSLLEGAPLHF. The CDR3 DNA sequence: TGTGCCAGCAGCTTGCTGGAGGGCGCACCCCTCCACTTT.